The 32 T cell receptor beta chains listed next were all sequenced from one sample in a study of cytomegalovirus exposure and HLA in healthy donors. Vbeta (60) and Jbeta (13) primers were used in the PCR. Sequencing was performed with immunoSEQ multiplex PCR; in TCRdb, only in-frame clones are kept and a portion is missing. The data show hundreds of thousands of clones, with roughly two thirds seen just once and 2% to 2.5% held by the top ten. The sequenced sample consisted of PBMCs. These receptor sequences come from a female donor in good health and CMV-seronegative.

The CDR3 DNA reads as TGTGCCAGCAGCATGCGATACCCGGACAGAAACACCGGGGAGCTGTTTTTT. This encodes CASSMRYPDRNTGELFF. The chain links TRBV7-2 to TRBJ2-2; possible D gene TRBD1, 6 bases. The CDR3 loop spans 17 amino acids. V shed 5 bases and J shed 2 bases, with 18 bases lying between them. The germline gives CDR1 SGHTA, CDR2 FQGNSA. The whole variable domain, filled in from reference TRBV7-2 and TRBJ2-2, reads GAGVSQSPSNKVTEKGKDVELRCDPISGHTALYWYRQSLGQGLEFLIYFQGNSAPDKSGLPSDRFSAERTGGSVSTLTIQRTQQEDSAVYLCASSMRYPDRNTGELFFGEGSRLTVL.

The genes are TRBV6-5 and TRBJ2-7, with 9 bases that match TRBD2. Looked up from germline, CDR1 is MNHEY and CDR2 is SVGAGI. CDR3 length equals 15 residues. Unmatched junction bases numbered 5, after V lost 5 bases and J lost 0 bases. Here the CDR3 DNA reads TGTGCCAGCAGTCACCCTAGCGGGGTCTCCTACGAGCAGTACTTC. This translates into CASSHPSGVSYEQYF.

The chain recombines TRBV5-6 with TRBJ2-2; a weak D match, TRBD2 (6 bases). Germline CDR1 SGHDT, CDR2 YYEEEE. The CDR3 runs to 14 residues. V was clipped by 4 bases and J by 4 bases, with 11 bases between them. In DNA, the CDR3 is TGTGCCAGCAGCCTACGGGGGACCACCGGGGAGCTGTTTTTT. This translates into CASSLRGTTGELFF.

V is TRBV11-2 and J is TRBJ1-2; D perhaps matches TRBD1 (5 bases). Trimming left V 2 bases short and J 2 bases short, with 21 bases between. This CDR3 contains 18 residues. Germline V gene sequence: CDR1 SGHAT, CDR2 FQNNGV. The CDR3 loop is CASSLIRGEAGPNYGYTF. CDR3 DNA sequence: TGTGCCAGCAGCTTAATCCGGGGGGAGGCCGGGCCGAACTATGGCTACACCTTC.

This sequence joins TRBV6-1 and TRBJ1-2; D gene ambiguous. The germline V and J ends were trimmed by 1 base and 4 bases, with 7 bases remaining between them. This CDR3 comprises 13 residues. In germline, CDR1 is MNHNS, CDR2 SASEGT. The CDR3 coding sequence is TGTGCCAGCAGTGAAGGAGGGTTCTATGGCTACACCTTC. As protein: CASSEGGFYGYTF.

There are a few counts of this clone. This chain uses TRBV28 with TRBJ1-2; no clear D. The CDR3 contains 13 residues. Germline loops: CDR1 MDHEN, CDR2 SYDVKM. The V end lost 5 bases, the J end lost 3 bases, and 10 bases lay between the germline ends. DNA for the CDR3: TGTGCCAGCAGTCCCCCCCTTTACTATGGCTACACCTTC. Its protein product is CASSPPLYYGYTF.

This chain joins TRBV27 and TRBJ2-7; D possibly corresponds to TRBD1 (5 bases). Looked up from germline, CDR1 is MNHEY and CDR2 is SMNVEV (reference sequence). This CDR3 is 13 amino acids long. V lost 2 bases, J lost 5 bases, and 10 bases lay in between. The CDR3 DNA is TGTGCCAGCAGTTTAAGGGGCATGCACGAGCAGTACTTC. This codes for CASSLRGMHEQYF.

The chain has TRBV11-2 and TRBJ2-7, with TRBD1 as a possible D gene (6 bases). In germline, CDR1 is SGHAT, CDR2 FQNNGV. The V end lost 3 bases, the J end lost 7 bases, and 16 bases lay between the germline ends. The CDR3 length is 14 residues. DNA of the CDR3: TGTGCCAGCAGCTTCGGGGACACCGTGGGGGAGCAGTACTTC. Protein sequence: CASSFGDTVGEQYF.

The rearrangement uses TRBV10-1 and TRBJ2-3, with 7 bases fitting TRBD1. The CDR3 spans 15 residues. Germline V gene sequence: CDR1 WNHNN, CDR2 SYGVQD (reference sequence). J gave up 2 bases and V 7 bases, and 9 bases lay outside the gene matches. CDR3 bases: TGCGCCAGCAACCACGGACAGGTTTACACAGATACGCAGTATTTT. Its translation: CASNHGQVYTDTQYF.

The chain uses TRBV11-2 and TRBJ2-7; D unresolved. Trimming shortened V by 1 base and J by 7 bases, and 14 bases separated the two germline ends. Germline-derived CDR1 and CDR2 are SGHAT and FQNNGV. The CDR3 is made up of 14 amino acids. The CDR3 DNA sequence: TGTGCCAGCAGCTTAGTTGTGGGTTCGACTGAGCAGTACTTC. Its translation is CASSLVVGSTEQYF.

This clone was seen more than once but under ten times. The CDR3 DNA is TGTGCCAGCAGTTACTCGGCGGGAGACTATGGCTACACCTTC. It is translated as CASSYSAGDYGYTF. This chain connects TRBV6-5 to TRBJ1-2; D is ambiguous. V was trimmed by 0 bases and J by 3 bases, leaving 8 bases between them. This CDR3 has 14 amino acids. Looked up from germline, CDR1 is MNHEY and CDR2 is SVGAGI.

This rearrangement joins TRBV2 to TRBJ2-3, with 7 bases matching TRBD2. Germline CDR1 reads SNHLY; CDR2 reads FYNNEI. V lost 5 bases, J lost 2 bases, and 4 bases stayed unmatched. This CDR3 has 14 residues. DNA for the CDR3: TGTGCCAGCAGTCGCGGGACTAACACAGATACGCAGTATTTT. Translation gives CASSRGTNTDTQYF.

This rearrangement joins TRBV4-1 to TRBJ2-3; 12 nucleotides match TRBD2. CDR1 is MGHRA, CDR2 YSYEKL, per germline. This CDR3 region has 15 residues. Trimming cost V 0 bases and J 10 bases; bases outside gene matches: 5. In DNA, the CDR3 is TGCGCCAGCAGCCAAGAGTCTAGCGGGAGGGCCCCGCAGTATTTT. This gives the protein CASSQESSGRAPQYF.

The chain uses TRBV5-6 and TRBJ1-5; the match to TRBD1 covers 9 bases. V lost 0 bases and J lost 6; bases outside the gene matches: 4. CDR3 size: 15 residues. Germline CDR1 and CDR2: SGHDT and YYEEEE. This CDR3 is CASSLDRGLSQPQHF. The DNA of the CDR3 is TGTGCCAGCAGCTTGGACAGGGGGCTAAGTCAGCCCCAGCATTTT.

The chain uses TRBV25-1 and TRBJ2-5; no reliable D call. TRBJ2-7 explains the end of the DNA better; the J call may be wrong. This CDR3 region has 14 residues. Germline CDR1 is MGHDK and CDR2 is SYGVNS. The CDR3 DNA follows: TGTGCCAGCAGTGAAGACTTCTTCTCTTACGAGCAGTACTTC. Translated, it gives CASSEDFFSYEQYF.

The genes are TRBV9 and TRBJ2-7; 7 nucleotides match TRBD2. This CDR3 region has 18 residues. V gave up 2 bases and J gave up 3 bases; unmatched junction bases: 17. The germline V gene has CDR1 SGDLS and CDR2 YYNGEE. The CDR3 nucleotides are TGTGCCAGCAGCGTCAACCACGAAGGGTCCGGGAGGCTCTACGAGCAGTACTTC. This gives the protein CASSVNHEGSGRLYEQYF.

The chain's CDR3 is CASMGRGQVTQHF. The CDR3, as DNA: TGTGCCAGCATGGGCAGGGGTCAGGTGACCCAGCATTTT. The chain has TRBV27 and TRBJ1-5; weak D call: TRBD1 (6 bases). Germline loops: CDR1 MNHEY, CDR2 SMNVEV (reference sequence). This CDR3 has 13 amino acids. The germline V and J ends were trimmed by 7 bases and 11 bases, with 18 bases remaining between them.

The chain employs TRBV7-2 and TRBJ1-3, with a weak D call TRBD1 (5 bases). The V end was cut by 5 bases, the J end by 0 bases, with 8 bases between. Germline CDR1 SGHTA, CDR2 FQGNSA. The CDR3 covers 14 residues. The CDR3 nucleotides are TGTGCCAGCAGCCAGACAGACTCTGGAAACACCATATATTTT. It yields the protein CASSQTDSGNTIYF.

J is TRBJ2-7 and V is TRBV11-3; D is undetermined. Looked up from germline, CDR1 is SGHNT and CDR2 is YENEEA. The CDR3 length is 13 residues. Trimming pared 4 bases from V and 1 base from J, leaving 8 bases between. As DNA, the CDR3 is TGTGCCAGCAGCTCTATACGTTCCTACGAGCAGTACTTC. It translates to CASSSIRSYEQYF.

The chain is built from TRBV6-5 and TRBJ2-1; TRBD2 matches at 8 bases. Losses at the gene ends were 8 bases for V and 9 bases for J; bases not matched to a gene: 12. The CDR3 spans 14 residues. Germline V CDR1 and CDR2: MNHEY, SVGAGI. The CDR3 DNA is TGTGCCAGCTCCGGCGATCTGGCGGGAGGTGAGCAGTTCTTC. Protein: CASSGDLAGGEQFF.

The V call is TRBV11-3, the J call TRBJ2-2; D possibly corresponds to TRBD2 (5 bases). The germline gives CDR1 SGHNT, CDR2 YENEEA. The CDR3 loop spans 12 amino acids. Trimming left V 5 bases short and J 8 bases short, with 9 bases between. The CDR3 region has the DNA TGTGCCAGCAGCGGGAGAGGGGGGGAGCTGTTTTTT. This sequence encodes CASSGRGGELFF.

This clone has only one observation. This sequence joins TRBV5-1 and TRBJ2-3; 7 bases align to TRBD2. The CDR3 covers 14 residues. V dropped 5 bases and J dropped 0; count of bases not matched to a gene: 3. CDR1 SGHRS and CDR2 YFSETQ come from the germline V gene. DNA of the CDR3: TGCGCCAGCAGTGACGGGAGGAGCACAGATACGCAGTATTTT. It is translated as CASSDGRSTDTQYF.

This sequence joins TRBV2 and TRBJ2-2, with 9 bases matching TRBD2. Unmatched junction bases numbered 8, after V lost 11 bases and J lost 4 bases. Per the germline V gene, CDR1 is SNHLY and CDR2 is FYNNEI. The CDR3 is made up of 14 amino acids. The CDR3 reads CAGRGREGTGELFF. CDR3 bases: TGTGCCGGACGGGGGCGGGAGGGCACCGGGGAGCTGTTTTTT.

The chain links TRBV30 to TRBJ2-1; TRBD1 aligns across 7 bases. CDR3 length: 14 amino acids. Germline V gives CDR1 GTSNPN, CDR2 SVGIG (reference sequence). V trimming: 4 bases; J trimming: 4 bases; junction bases outside the gene matches: 7. DNA for the CDR3: TGTGCCTGGACCGACAGGGCACGTTACAATGAGCAGTTCTTC. Translation: CAWTDRARYNEQFF.

The rearrangement joins TRBV6-6 to TRBJ1-1; 9 bases agree with TRBD1. The germline CDR1 and CDR2 sequences are MNHNY and SVGAGI (reference sequence). The CDR3 is made up of 14 amino acids. Trimming removed 6 bases from V and 6 bases from J; junction bases left unmatched: 8. CDR3 DNA sequence: TGTGCCAGCAGATTCCAACAGGGGGCTGCTGAAGCTTTCTTT. Translated, it gives CASRFQQGAAEAFF.

J is TRBJ2-2 and V is TRBV7-2; 11 bases match TRBD2. Germline trimming cut 8 bases from V and 5 bases from J; bases unmatched to any gene: 7. Per the germline V gene, CDR1 is SGHTA and CDR2 is FQGNSA. There are 15 residues in the CDR3. The CDR3 here is CASLWGLAATGELFF. CDR3 DNA sequence: TGTGCCAGCCTGTGGGGACTAGCGGCTACCGGGGAGCTGTTTTTT.

The chain joins TRBV14 to TRBJ2-1; D uncertain. Germline lookup yields CDR1 SGHDN and CDR2 FVKESK. V lost 4 bases and J lost 2, with 24 bases in between. There are 19 residues in the CDR3. For the CDR3, the DNA is TGTGCCAGCAGCCCAACTATCATTACTGGTGTGGCCCCCTACAATGAGCAGTTCTTC. This translates into CASSPTIITGVAPYNEQFF.

V gene TRBV5-1 combines with J gene TRBJ2-3, with 10 bases matching TRBD2. Germline-derived CDR1 and CDR2 are SGHRS and YFSETQ. The length of the CDR3 is 16 residues. V dropped 4 bases and J dropped 1; count of bases not matched to a gene: 6. The CDR3 DNA is TGCGCCAGCAGCGTGGGACTAGCGTCTGGCACAGATACGCAGTATTTT. Translated, it gives CASSVGLASGTDTQYF. Full variable domain (rest looked up from reference TRBV5-1 and TRBJ2-3): KAGVTQTPRYLIKTRGQQVTLSCSPISGHRSVSWYQQTPGQGLQFLFEYFSETQRNKGNFPGRFSGRQFSNSRSEMNVSTLELGDSALYLCASSVGLASGTDTQYFGPGTRLTVL.

Notes on this clone: One end of the junction does not line up with germline, which may come from a read error. The V gene is TRBV2, the J gene TRBJ1-6, with a tentative D call TRBD1 (6 bases). This CDR3 is 15 amino acids long. Per germline, CDR1 SNHLY and CDR2 FYNNEI. The CDR3 DNA is TGTGCCAGCAGTTCTGACAGGATGGGAAATTCCCCCCTCCACTTT. It codes for CASSSDRMGNSPLHF. Full variable domain (rest looked up from reference TRBV2 and TRBJ1-6): EPEVTQTPSHQVTQMGQEVILRCVPISNHLYFYWYRQILGQKVEFLVSFYNNEISEKSEIFDDQFSVERPDGSNFTLKIRSTKLEDSAMYFCASSSDRMGNSPLHFGNGTRLTVT.

The gene calls are TRBV6-5 and TRBJ1-2, with 7 bases matching TRBD1. The germline V gene has CDR1 MNHEY and CDR2 SVGAGI. Trimming at V came to 6 bases and at J to 2 bases, leaving 9 bases not matched to a gene. The CDR3 loop spans 15 amino acids. The CDR3 here is CASRTQGLGNYGYTF. For the CDR3, the DNA is TGTGCCAGCAGGACACAGGGGTTGGGGAACTATGGCTACACCTTC.

The genes are TRBV18 and TRBJ1-3; tentatively, D is TRBD1 (5 bases). This CDR3 contains 16 residues. Germline CDR1 reads KGHSH; CDR2 reads LQKENI. Trimming removed 3 bases from V and 2 bases from J, with 14 bases in between. CDR3 sequence reads: CASSPPNRGAGNTIYF. The CDR3 nucleotides read TGTGCCAGCTCACCCCCCAACCGGGGGGCTGGAAACACCATATATTTT.

This clone was observed a single time. The gene calls are TRBV10-3 and TRBJ2-7; a possible D gene is TRBD1 (6 bases). CDR3 length: 14 residues. V lost 6 bases to trimming and J lost 1 base, with 13 bases between them. CDR1 and CDR2 (germline): ENHRY, SYGVKD. CDR3 in amino acids: CAIRNLGQSYEQYF. In DNA form, the CDR3 reads TGTGCCATCAGGAATCTAGGACAGTCCTACGAGCAGTACTTC.